This TCR beta chain was observed in a study of technical replicates of blood from several donors (dated by TCRdb to about 2017). Library creation used the immunoSEQ multiplex PCR assay. What TCRdb holds here is the immuneACCESS table cut down to in-frame rearrangements. Part of the clones is not present; checked against another copy, under half of the missing clones reflect an unresolved V gene, and the others are unexplained. Here the sample has about 88,000 clones; around 92% occur a single time. The ten largest make up 0.2% to 0.3% of the sample. As for this clone: The specificity of this receptor is unknown. Nothing much larger sits one base from this clone, and base qualities are not available.

Cut back by 4 bases and 2 bases, the V and J ends lie 5 bases apart. The CDR3 goes from the cysteine to the phenylalanine over 12 residues. The only DNA kept is the CDR3, 36 bases in frame from the first base. The germline V gene (reference sequence) gives CDR1 as SEHNR and CDR2 as FQNEAQ. Sequenced: T cells isolated from PBMCs. The clonotype originates from a human donor in good health. The chain joins TRBV7-9 to TRBJ2-5, with the D segment identity uncertain. The CDR3 reads CASSSTQETQYF. The DNA sequence is given as TGTGCCAGCAGCTCGACACAAGAGACCCAGTACTTC.